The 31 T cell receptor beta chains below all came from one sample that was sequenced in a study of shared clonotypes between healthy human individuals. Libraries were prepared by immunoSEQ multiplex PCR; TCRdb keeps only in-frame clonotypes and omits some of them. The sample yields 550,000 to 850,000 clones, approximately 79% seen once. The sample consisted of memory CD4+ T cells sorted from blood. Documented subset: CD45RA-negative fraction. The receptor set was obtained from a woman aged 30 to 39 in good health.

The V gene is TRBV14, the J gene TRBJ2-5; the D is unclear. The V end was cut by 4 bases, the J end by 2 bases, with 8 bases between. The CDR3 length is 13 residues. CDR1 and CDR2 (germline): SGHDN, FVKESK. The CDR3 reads CASSPYLQETQYF. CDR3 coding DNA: TGTGCCAGCAGCCCTTACCTACAAGAGACCCAGTACTTC.

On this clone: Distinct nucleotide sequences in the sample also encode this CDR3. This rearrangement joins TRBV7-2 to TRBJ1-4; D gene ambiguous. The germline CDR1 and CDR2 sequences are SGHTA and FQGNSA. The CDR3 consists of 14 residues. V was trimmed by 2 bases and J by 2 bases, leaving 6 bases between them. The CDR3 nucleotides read TGTGCCAGCAGCTTAAGACGGACTAATGAAAAACTGTTTTTT. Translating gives CASSLRRTNEKLFF. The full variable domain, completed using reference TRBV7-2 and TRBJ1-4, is GAGVSQSPSNKVTEKGKDVELRCDPISGHTALYWYRQSLGQGLEFLIYFQGNSAPDKSGLPSDRFSAERTGGSVSTLTIQRTQQEDSAVYLCASSLRRTNEKLFFGSGTQLSVL.

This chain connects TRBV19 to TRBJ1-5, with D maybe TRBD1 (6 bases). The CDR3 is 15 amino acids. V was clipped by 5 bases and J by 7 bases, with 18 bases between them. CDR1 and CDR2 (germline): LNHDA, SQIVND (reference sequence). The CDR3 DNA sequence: TGTGCCAGTAGTCCCCCAGACAGGCCCGCGCAGCCCCAGCATTTT. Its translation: CASSPPDRPAQPQHF.

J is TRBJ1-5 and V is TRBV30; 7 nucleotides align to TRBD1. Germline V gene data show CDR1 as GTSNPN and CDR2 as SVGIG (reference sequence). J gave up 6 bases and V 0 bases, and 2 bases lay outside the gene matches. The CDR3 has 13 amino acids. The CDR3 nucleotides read TGTGCCTGGAGTGTAACAGGGGTTCAGCCCCAGCATTTT. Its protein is CAWSVTGVQPQHF.

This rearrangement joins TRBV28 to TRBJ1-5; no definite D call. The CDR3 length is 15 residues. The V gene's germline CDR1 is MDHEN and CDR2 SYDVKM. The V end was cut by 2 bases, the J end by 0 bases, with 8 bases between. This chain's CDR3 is CASSLILDSNQPQHF. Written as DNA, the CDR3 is TGTGCCAGCAGTTTAATTTTGGATAGCAATCAGCCCCAGCATTTT.

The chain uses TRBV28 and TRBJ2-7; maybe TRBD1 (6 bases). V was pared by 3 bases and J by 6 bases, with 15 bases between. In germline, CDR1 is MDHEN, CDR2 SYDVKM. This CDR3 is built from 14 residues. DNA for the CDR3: TGTGCCAGCAGTTTCAGGGGTCCCCCCCCCGAGCAGTACTTC. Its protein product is CASSFRGPPPEQYF.

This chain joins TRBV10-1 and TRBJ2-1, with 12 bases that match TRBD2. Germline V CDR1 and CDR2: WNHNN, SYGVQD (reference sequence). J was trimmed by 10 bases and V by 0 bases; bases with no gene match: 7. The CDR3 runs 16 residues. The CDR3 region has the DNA TGCGCCAGCAGTGAGTCGAGGACTAGCGGGGCGAAGGAGCAGTTCTTC. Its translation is CASSESRTSGAKEQFF.

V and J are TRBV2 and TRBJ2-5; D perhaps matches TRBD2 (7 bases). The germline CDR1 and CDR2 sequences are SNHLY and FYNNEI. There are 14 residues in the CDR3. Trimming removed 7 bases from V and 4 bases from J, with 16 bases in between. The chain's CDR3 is CASTLGGRAETQYF. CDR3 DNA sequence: TGTGCCAGCACCCTGGGGGGGCGAGCAGAGACCCAGTACTTC. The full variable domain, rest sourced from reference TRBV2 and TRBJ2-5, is EPEVTQTPSHQVTQMGQEVILRCVPISNHLYFYWYRQILGQKVEFLVSFYNNEISEKSEIFDDQFSVERPDGSNFTLKIRSTKLEDSAMYFCASTLGGRAETQYFGPGTRLLVL.

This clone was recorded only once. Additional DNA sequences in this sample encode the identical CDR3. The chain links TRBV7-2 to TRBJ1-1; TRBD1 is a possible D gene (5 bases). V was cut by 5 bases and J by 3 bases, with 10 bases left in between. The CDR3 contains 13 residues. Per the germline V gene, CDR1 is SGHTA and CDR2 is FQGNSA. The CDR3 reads CASSRQRDTEAFF. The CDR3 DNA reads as TGTGCCAGCAGCCGACAGCGCGACACTGAAGCTTTCTTT. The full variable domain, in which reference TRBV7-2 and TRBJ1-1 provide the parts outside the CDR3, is GAGVSQSPSNKVTEKGKDVELRCDPISGHTALYWYRQSLGQGLEFLIYFQGNSAPDKSGLPSDRFSAERTGGSVSTLTIQRTQQEDSAVYLCASSRQRDTEAFFGQGTRLTVV.

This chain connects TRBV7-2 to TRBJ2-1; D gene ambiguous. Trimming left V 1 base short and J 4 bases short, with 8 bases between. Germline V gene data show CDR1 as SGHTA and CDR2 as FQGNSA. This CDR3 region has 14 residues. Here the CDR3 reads CASSLVVGYNEQFF. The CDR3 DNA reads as TGTGCCAGCAGCTTAGTGGTGGGATACAATGAGCAGTTCTTC.

The CDR3 DNA reads TGTGCCAGCAGTGAAGCTAAAATTAGCACAGATACGCAGTATTTT. Translating it yields CASSEAKISTDTQYF. The rearrangement uses TRBV6-1 and TRBJ2-3, with D uncertain. Germline CDR1 MNHNS, CDR2 SASEGT. The CDR3 sequence is 15 residues long. Trimming took 0 bases from V and 0 from J, leaving 7 bases between them.

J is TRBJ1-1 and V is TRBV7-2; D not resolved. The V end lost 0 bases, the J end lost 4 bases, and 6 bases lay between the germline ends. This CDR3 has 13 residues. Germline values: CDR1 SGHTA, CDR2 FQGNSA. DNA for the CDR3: TGTGCCAGCAGCTTAGCCGAGCGCACTGAAGCTTTCTTT. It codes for CASSLAERTEAFF.

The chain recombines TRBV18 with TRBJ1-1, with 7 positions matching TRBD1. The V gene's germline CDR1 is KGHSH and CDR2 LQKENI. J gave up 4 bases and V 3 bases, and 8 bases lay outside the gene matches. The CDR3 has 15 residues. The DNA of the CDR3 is TGTGCCAGCTCACCTACGACAGGGTTGGGCACTGAAGCTTTCTTT. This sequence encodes CASSPTTGLGTEAFF.

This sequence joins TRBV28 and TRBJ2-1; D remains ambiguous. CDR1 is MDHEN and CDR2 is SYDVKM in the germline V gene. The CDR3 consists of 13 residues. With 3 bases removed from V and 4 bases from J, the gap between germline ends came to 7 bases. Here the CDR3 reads CASSFEGYNEQFF. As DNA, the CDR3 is TGTGCCAGCAGTTTTGAAGGGTACAATGAGCAGTTCTTC.

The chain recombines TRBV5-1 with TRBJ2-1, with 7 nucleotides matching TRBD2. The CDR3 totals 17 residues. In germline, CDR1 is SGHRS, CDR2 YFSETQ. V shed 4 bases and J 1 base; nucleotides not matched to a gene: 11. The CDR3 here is CASSPGGAGLSYNEQFF. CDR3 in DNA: TGCGCCAGCAGCCCGGGGGGAGCGGGCCTGTCCTACAATGAGCAGTTCTTC.

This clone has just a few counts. CDR3 protein: CASSARGLANTEAFF. DNA of the CDR3: TGTGCCAGCAGCGCGCGCGGACTGGCGAACACTGAAGCTTTCTTT. This rearrangement joins TRBV9 to TRBJ1-1; D remains ambiguous. This CDR3 spans 15 amino acids. Germline values: CDR1 SGDLS, CDR2 YYNGEE. V was shortened by 3 bases and J by 1 base, with 13 bases between the two germline ends.

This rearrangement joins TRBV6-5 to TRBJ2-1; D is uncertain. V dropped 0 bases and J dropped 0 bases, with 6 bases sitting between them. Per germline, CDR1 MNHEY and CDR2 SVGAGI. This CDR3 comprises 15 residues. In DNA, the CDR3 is TGTGCCAGCAGTTACTCGGCACGCTCCTACAATGAGCAGTTCTTC. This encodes CASSYSARSYNEQFF.

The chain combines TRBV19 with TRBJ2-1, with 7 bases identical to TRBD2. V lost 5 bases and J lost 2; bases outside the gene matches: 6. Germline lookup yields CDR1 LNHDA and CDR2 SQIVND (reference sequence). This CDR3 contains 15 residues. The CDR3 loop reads CASSLWEGTYNEQFF. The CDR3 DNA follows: TGTGCCAGTAGTTTGTGGGAGGGTACCTACAATGAGCAGTTCTTC.

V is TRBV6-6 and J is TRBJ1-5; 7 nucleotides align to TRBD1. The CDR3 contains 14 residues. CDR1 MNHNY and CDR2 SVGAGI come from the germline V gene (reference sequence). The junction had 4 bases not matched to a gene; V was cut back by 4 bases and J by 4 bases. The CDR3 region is CASSSKGQNQPQHF. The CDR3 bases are TGTGCCAGCAGTTCGAAGGGACAGAATCAGCCCCAGCATTTT.

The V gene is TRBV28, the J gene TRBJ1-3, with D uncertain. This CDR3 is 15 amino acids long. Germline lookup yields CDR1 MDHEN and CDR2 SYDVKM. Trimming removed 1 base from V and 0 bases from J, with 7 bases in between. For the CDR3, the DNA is TGTGCCAGCAGTTTATCCATAAGCTCTGGAAACACCATATATTTT. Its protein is CASSLSISSGNTIYF.

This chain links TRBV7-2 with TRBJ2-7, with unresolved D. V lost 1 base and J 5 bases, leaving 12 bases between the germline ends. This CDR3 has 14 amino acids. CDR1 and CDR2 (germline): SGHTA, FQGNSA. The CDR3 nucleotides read TGTGCCAGCAGCTTAGATTGGGCCAGCCACGAGCAGTACTTC. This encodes CASSLDWASHEQYF.

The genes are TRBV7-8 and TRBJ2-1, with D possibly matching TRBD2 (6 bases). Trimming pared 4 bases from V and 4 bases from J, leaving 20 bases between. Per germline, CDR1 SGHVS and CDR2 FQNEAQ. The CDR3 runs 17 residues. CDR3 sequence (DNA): TGTGCCAGCAGCTCCTCCTTTTTGCGGGAAGGATACAATGAGCAGTTCTTC. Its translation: CASSSSFLREGYNEQFF.

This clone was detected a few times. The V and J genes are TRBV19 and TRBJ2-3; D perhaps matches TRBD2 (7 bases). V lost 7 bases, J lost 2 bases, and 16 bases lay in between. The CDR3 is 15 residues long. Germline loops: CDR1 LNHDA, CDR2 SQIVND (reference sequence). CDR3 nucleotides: TGTGCCAGTAAGCGCGGGGGCGGAAACACAGATACGCAGTATTTT. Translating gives CASKRGGGNTDTQYF.

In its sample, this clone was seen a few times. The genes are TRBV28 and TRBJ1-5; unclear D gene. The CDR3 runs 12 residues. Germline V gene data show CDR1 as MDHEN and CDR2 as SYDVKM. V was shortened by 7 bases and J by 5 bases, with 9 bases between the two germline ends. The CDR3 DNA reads TGTGCCAGCACTCAAGGAGATCAGCCCCAGCATTTT. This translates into CASTQGDQPQHF.

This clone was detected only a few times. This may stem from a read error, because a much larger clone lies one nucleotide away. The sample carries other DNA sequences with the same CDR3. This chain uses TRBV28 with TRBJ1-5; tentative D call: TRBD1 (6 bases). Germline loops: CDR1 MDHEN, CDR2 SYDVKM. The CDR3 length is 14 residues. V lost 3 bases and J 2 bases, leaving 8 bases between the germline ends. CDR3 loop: CASSLAGGNQPQHF. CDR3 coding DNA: TGTGCCAGCAGTTTGGCAGGGGGCAATCAGCCCCAGCATTTT.

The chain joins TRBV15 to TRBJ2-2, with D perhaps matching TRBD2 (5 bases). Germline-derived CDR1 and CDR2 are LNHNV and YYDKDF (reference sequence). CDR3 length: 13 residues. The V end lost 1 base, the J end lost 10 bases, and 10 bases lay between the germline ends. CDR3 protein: CATSRGPGEELFF. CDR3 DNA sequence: TGTGCCACCAGCAGAGGCCCCGGGGAGGAGCTGTTTTTT.

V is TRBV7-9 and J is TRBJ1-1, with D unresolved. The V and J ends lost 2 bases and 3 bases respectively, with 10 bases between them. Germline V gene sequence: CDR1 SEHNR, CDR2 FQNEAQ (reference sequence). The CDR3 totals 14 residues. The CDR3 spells CASSLLDRYTEAFF. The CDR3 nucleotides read TGTGCCAGCAGCTTACTGGACCGGTACACTGAAGCTTTCTTT.

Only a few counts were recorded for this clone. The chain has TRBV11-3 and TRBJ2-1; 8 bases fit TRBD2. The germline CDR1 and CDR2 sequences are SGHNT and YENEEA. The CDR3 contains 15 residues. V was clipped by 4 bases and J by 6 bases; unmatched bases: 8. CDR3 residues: CASSSPGLVGNEQFF. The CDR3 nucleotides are TGTGCCAGCAGCTCCCCGGGACTAGTTGGCAATGAGCAGTTCTTC. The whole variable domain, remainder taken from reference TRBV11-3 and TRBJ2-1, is EAGVVQSPRYKIIEKKQPVAFWCNPISGHNTLYWYLQNLGQGPELLIRYENEEAVDDSQLPKDRFSAERLKGVDSTLKIQPAELGDSAVYLCASSSPGLVGNEQFFGPGTRLTVL.

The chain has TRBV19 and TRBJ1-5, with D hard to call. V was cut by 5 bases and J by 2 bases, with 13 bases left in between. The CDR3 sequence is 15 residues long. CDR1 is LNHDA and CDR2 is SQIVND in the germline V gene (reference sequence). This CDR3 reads CASSYGVAGNQPQHF. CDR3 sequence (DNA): TGTGCCAGTAGTTATGGGGTGGCCGGCAATCAGCCCCAGCATTTT.

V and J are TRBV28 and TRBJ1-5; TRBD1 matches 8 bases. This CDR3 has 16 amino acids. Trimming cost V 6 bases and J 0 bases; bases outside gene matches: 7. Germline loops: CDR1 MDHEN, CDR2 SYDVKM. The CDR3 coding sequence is TGTGCCAGCAGATCCGGGACAGGTTTTAGCAATCAGCCCCAGCATTTT. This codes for CASRSGTGFSNQPQHF.

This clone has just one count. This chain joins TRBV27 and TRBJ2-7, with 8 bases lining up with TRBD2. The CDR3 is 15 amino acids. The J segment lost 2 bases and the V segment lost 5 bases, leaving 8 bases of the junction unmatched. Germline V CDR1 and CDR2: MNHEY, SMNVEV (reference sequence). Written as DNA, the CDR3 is TGTGCCAGCAGTAAAACTAGCGGTCTGACCTACGAGCAGTACTTC. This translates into CASSKTSGLTYEQYF.